One and the same sample provided the 2 T cell receptor beta chains below, sequenced in a study of beta chain features in type 1 diabetes. The isolated RNA, all of it, was reverse transcribed, so expressed TCRB transcripts were what got sequenced. The assay was immunoSEQ multiplex PCR, and TCRdb's table has in-frame clones only and misses some. Here the sample spans under 900,000 clones, roughly a sixth being singletons. The specimen was naive CD4+ T cells from blood. The origin of the receptors is a young woman in good health.

The table lists this clone with a few counts. In nucleotides, the CDR3 is TGCAGCGTGACAGGGAGACACACAGATACGCAGTATTTT. This gives the protein CSVTGRHTDTQYF. The chain is built from TRBV29-1 and TRBJ2-3; 7 positions agree with TRBD1. CDR3 size: 13 residues. V dropped 6 bases and J dropped 2; count of bases not matched to a gene: 5. Per the germline V gene, CDR1 is SQVTM and CDR2 is ANQGSEA.

This clone turned up a few times. The chain carries TRBV29-1 and TRBJ2-7; 7 bases are shared with TRBD2. The length of the CDR3 is 13 residues. The germline V gene has CDR1 SQVTM and CDR2 ANQGSEA. V lost 3 bases, J lost 2 bases, and 4 bases stayed unmatched. For the CDR3, the DNA is TGCAGCGTTGAGGGGGGGAAGCCCTACGAGCAGTACTTC. Protein sequence: CSVEGGKPYEQYF.